One and the same sample provided the 15 T cell receptor beta chains below, sequenced in a study of cytomegalovirus exposure and HLA in healthy donors. The PCR made use of 60 Vbeta and 13 Jbeta primers. The method was immunoSEQ multiplex PCR; TCRdb's version includes in-frame clones alone and lacks a portion of them. The sample contains some 120,000 clones, approximately 17% of which appear only once. Sequencing was done on a sample of PBMCs. The receptors stem from a female donor in good health and CMV-seropositive.

This clone was seen a handful of times. The rearrangement links TRBV27 to TRBJ2-7, with D possibly TRBD1 on 6 matching bases. Germline V gene data show CDR1 as MNHEY and CDR2 as SMNVEV (reference sequence). V shed 5 bases and J shed 3 bases, with 14 bases lying between them. CDR3 length: 14 amino acids. CDR3 bases: TGTGCCAGCAGTAACCAGGGGTCATACTACGAGCAGTACTTC. This translates into CASSNQGSYYEQYF.

This clone was observed a few times. The chain uses TRBV29-1 and TRBJ1-2, with 7 positions matching TRBD1. The CDR3 consists of 13 residues. Germline trimming cut 7 bases from V and 2 bases from J; bases unmatched to any gene: 7. Germline CDR1 and CDR2: SQVTM and ANQGSEA. In DNA, the CDR3 is TGCAGCGCTAGACAGGGAGCGAACTATGGCTACACCTTC. Its protein product is CSARQGANYGYTF. Combining the CDR3 with reference TRBV29-1 and TRBJ1-2 gives the whole variable domain SAVISQKPSRDICQRGTSLTIQCQVDSQVTMMFWYRQQPGQSLTLIATANQGSEATYESGFVIDKFPISRPNLTFSTLTVSNMSPEDSSIYLCSARQGANYGYTFGSGTRLTVV.

This clone was counted between two and nine times. The chain uses TRBV11-2 and TRBJ2-7; D is undetermined. Trimming cost V 1 base and J 11 bases, with 9 bases left between them. CDR3 length equals 11 residues. Germline CDR1 reads SGHAT; CDR2 reads FQNNGV. For the CDR3, the DNA is TGTGCCAGCAGCTTAGGGTCTGAGAAGTACTTC. Its translation is CASSLGSEKYF.

This clone was observed a handful of times. The chain recombines TRBV11-2 with TRBJ1-1, with 8 bases identical to TRBD1. V was clipped by 0 bases and J by 4 bases; unmatched bases: 4. The germline V gene encodes CDR1 SGHAT and CDR2 FQNNGV. CDR3 length: 15 residues. The CDR3 nucleotides read TGTGCCAGCAGCTTAGACCGACAGGGGATCACTGAAGCTTTCTTT. Translation: CASSLDRQGITEAFF.

The chain is built from TRBV4-2 and TRBJ2-1; 13 positions match TRBD2. Germline CDR1 is LGHNA and CDR2 is YNFKEQ. The CDR3 has 15 amino acids. The V segment lost 2 bases and the J segment 16 bases; nucleotides outside the gene matches: 11. For the CDR3, the DNA is TGTGCCAGCAGCCAAAGACTAGCGGGAGGCCGGACCTATTTCTTC. It codes for CASSQRLAGGRTYFF.

Only a few counts were recorded for this clone. This chain links TRBV10-3 with TRBJ2-7; 9 positions match TRBD1. This CDR3 is 14 amino acids long. Germline-derived CDR1 and CDR2 are ENHRY and SYGVKD. V shed 7 bases, J shed 2 bases, and the junction held 6 bases outside the gene matches. CDR3 amino acids: CAITQGQGPYEQYF. As DNA, the CDR3 is TGTGCCATCACCCAGGGACAGGGTCCCTACGAGCAGTACTTC.

The J gene is TRBJ1-2, the V gene TRBV9; 10 bases map to TRBD1. V was clipped by 4 bases and J by 0 bases; unmatched bases: 15. Looked up from germline, CDR1 is SGDLS and CDR2 is YYNGEE. The CDR3 totals 19 residues. The CDR3 protein is CASSQGQGLYPSANYGYTF. The DNA of the CDR3 is TGTGCCAGCAGCCAGGGACAGGGGCTTTACCCCTCAGCTAACTATGGCTACACCTTC.

The V and J genes are TRBV7-3 and TRBJ1-1, with a tentative D call TRBD1 (5 bases). Trimming pared 2 bases from V and 7 bases from J, leaving 8 bases between. Germline V CDR1 and CDR2: SGHTA, FQGTGA. This CDR3 has 12 residues. The CDR3 is CASSLRRGEAFF. The CDR3 DNA sequence: TGTGCCAGCAGCTTACGTAGGGGTGAAGCTTTCTTT. The variable domain in full, completed from reference TRBV7-3 and TRBJ1-1, reads GAGVSQTPSNKVTEKGKYVELRCDPISGHTALYWYRQSLGQGPEFLIYFQGTGAADDSGLPNDRFFAVRPEGSVSTLKIQRTERGDSAVYLCASSLRRGEAFFGQGTRLTVV.

The chain employs TRBV6-6 and TRBJ1-5; the D gene is possibly TRBD1 (5 bases). The V end was cut by 7 bases, the J end by 9 bases, with 10 bases between. CDR3 length: 11 residues. CDR1 and CDR2 (germline): MNHNY, SVGAGI (reference sequence). The CDR3 loop is CASTYGGPQHF. Written as DNA, the CDR3 is TGTGCCAGCACATACGGGGGGCCCCAGCATTTT.

This clone occurred a few times. The V gene is TRBV19, the J gene TRBJ1-5; no clear D. Germline assignment: CDR1 LNHDA and CDR2 SQIVND (reference sequence). The CDR3 extends over 10 amino acids. Trimming stripped 9 bases from V and 5 bases from J, with 5 bases between. The CDR3 DNA sequence: TGTGCCAGACTAGATCAGCCCCAGCATTTT. Translated: CARLDQPQHF. Full variable domain (missing parts from reference TRBV19 and TRBJ1-5): DGGITQSPKYLFRKEGQNVTLSCEQNLNHDAMYWYRQDPGQGLRLIYYSQIVNDFQKGDIAEGYSVSREKKESFPLTVTSAQKNPTAFYLCARLDQPQHFGDGTRLSIL.

This clone occurred a few times. The chain employs TRBV29-1 and TRBJ2-1; D possibly corresponds to TRBD1 (6 bases). The CDR3 runs to 12 residues. Trimming shortened V by 6 bases and J by 9 bases, and 15 bases separated the two germline ends. Germline lookup yields CDR1 SQVTM and CDR2 ANQGSEA. The DNA of the CDR3 is TGCAGCGTGTACGGGAAGGGGGTTGAGCAGTTCTTC. This gives the protein CSVYGKGVEQFF.

The CDR3 protein is CASSLYQGDTEAFF. CDR3 nucleotides: TGTGCCAGCAGCTTGTACCAGGGGGACACTGAAGCTTTCTTT. This sequence joins TRBV7-9 and TRBJ1-1; 7 bases are a match to TRBD1. V dropped 3 bases and J dropped 3; count of bases not matched to a gene: 4. CDR1 is SEHNR, CDR2 FQNEAQ, per germline (reference sequence). CDR3 size: 14 residues.

This clone came up a few times. The chain uses TRBV5-6 and TRBJ2-7, with D possibly being TRBD2 (6 bases). CDR1 SGHDT and CDR2 YYEEEE come from the germline V gene. V lost 3 bases, J lost 7 bases, and 17 bases lay in between. This CDR3 contains 14 residues. CDR3 sequence reads: CASSSPGLTREQYF. The CDR3 nucleotides read TGTGCCAGCAGCTCCCCGGGACTCACGAGGGAGCAGTACTTC.

This clone has more than one count but fewer than ten. Other DNA variants within this sample encode the same CDR3. The gene calls are TRBV27 and TRBJ1-5, with D unclear. CDR3 length: 12 amino acids. Trimming cost V 4 bases and J 7 bases, with 8 bases left between them. Germline CDR1 reads MNHEY; CDR2 reads SMNVEV (reference sequence). CDR3 amino acids: CASSYPGQPQHF. In DNA form, the CDR3 reads TGTGCCAGCAGTTATCCAGGACAGCCCCAGCATTTT.

This chain links TRBV4-1 with TRBJ2-7, with TRBD2 matching over 13 bases. The CDR3 loop spans 18 amino acids. V was pared by 2 bases and J by 4 bases, with 11 bases of the junction left unmatched. Looked up from germline, CDR1 is MGHRA and CDR2 is YSYEKL. CDR3 loop: CASSQSTSGRAGGYEQYF. As DNA, the CDR3 is TGCGCCAGCAGCCAATCTACTAGCGGGAGGGCCGGTGGATACGAGCAGTACTTC.